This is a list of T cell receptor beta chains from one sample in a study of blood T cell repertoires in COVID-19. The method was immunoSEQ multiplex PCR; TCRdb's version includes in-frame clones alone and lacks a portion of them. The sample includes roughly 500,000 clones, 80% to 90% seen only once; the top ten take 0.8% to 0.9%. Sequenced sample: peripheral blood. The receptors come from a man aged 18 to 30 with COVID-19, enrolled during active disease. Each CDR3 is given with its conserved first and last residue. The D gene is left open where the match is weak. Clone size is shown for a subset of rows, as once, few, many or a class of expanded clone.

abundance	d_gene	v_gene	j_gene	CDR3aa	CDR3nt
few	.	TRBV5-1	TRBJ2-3	CASSLLGGAMDTQYF	TGCGCCAGCAGCTTGCTAGGGGGGGCCATGGATACGCAGTATTTT
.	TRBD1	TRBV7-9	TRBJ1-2	CASSLFILGTGPYGYTF	TGTGCCAGCAGCTTATTTATTCTCGGGACAGGGCCGTATGGCTACACCTTC
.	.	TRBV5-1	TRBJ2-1	CASTQTEYNEQFF	TGCGCCAGCACCCAGACTGAATACAATGAGCAGTTCTTC
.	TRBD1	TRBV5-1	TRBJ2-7	CASSWGQKLAEQYF	TGCGCCAGCAGCTGGGGACAGAAATTGGCCGAGCAGTACTTC
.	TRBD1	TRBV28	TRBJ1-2	CASRGTGSNYGYTF	TGTGCCAGCAGGGGGACAGGGAGTAACTATGGCTACACCTTC
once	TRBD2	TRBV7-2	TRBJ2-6	CASSFEADPWGGPNVLTF	TGTGCCAGCAGCTTCGAGGCAGACCCTTGGGGAGGGCCCAACGTCCTGACTTTC
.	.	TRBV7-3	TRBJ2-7	CASSPLHGGYEQYF	TGTGCCAGCAGCCCGCTCCACGGGGGATACGAGCAGTACTTC
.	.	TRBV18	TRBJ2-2	CASSPRGTGELFF	TGTGCCAGCTCCCCACGAGGGACCGGGGAGCTGTTTTTT
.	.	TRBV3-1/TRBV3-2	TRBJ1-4	CASSLTGGDEKLFF	TGTGCCAGCAGCTTAACGGGGGGGGACGAAAAACTGTTTTTT
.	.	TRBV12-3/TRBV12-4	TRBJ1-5	CASSFSNQPQHF	TGTGCCAGCAGCTTTAGCAATCAGCCCCAGCATTTT
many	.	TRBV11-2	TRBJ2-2	CASSFSNTGELFF	TGTGCCAGCAGCTTCTCGAACACCGGGGAGCTGTTTTTT
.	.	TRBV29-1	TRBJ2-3	CSVGTASTDTQYF	TGCAGCGTTGGGACAGCCAGCACAGATACGCAGTATTTT
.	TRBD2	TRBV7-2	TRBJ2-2	CASSPSLLAGRTGELFF	TGTGCCAGCAGCCCTAGCCTCCTAGCGGGTCGCACCGGGGAGCTGTTTTTT
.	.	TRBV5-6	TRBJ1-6	CASSLEWGGNSPLHF	TGTGCCAGCAGCTTGGAATGGGGGGGTAATTCACCCCTCCACTTT
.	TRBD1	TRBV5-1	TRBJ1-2	CASSWTGGIYGYTF	TGCGCCAGCAGCTGGACAGGGGGAATCTATGGCTACACCTTC
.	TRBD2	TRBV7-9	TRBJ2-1	CASSLGRREAQEEQFF	TGTGCCAGCAGCTTGGGGAGGCGGGAGGCTCAGGAAGAGCAGTTCTTC
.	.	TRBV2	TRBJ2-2	CATRGSLFGELFF	TGTGCCACCCGCGGATCGCTTTTCGGGGAGCTGTTTTTT
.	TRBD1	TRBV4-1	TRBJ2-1	CASSPLGGPAVLQNEQFF	TGCGCCAGCAGCCCGCTAGGGGGCCCAGCGGTATTACAAAATGAGCAGTTCTTC
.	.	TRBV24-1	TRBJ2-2	CATSEAGDTGELFF	TGTGCCACCAGTGAAGCGGGTGACACCGGGGAGCTGTTTTTT
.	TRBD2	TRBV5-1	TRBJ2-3	CASSLGVPAGAADTQYF	TGCGCCAGCAGCTTGGGGGTCCCAGCGGGGGCGGCAGATACGCAGTATTTT
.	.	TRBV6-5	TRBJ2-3	CASSYAEVATDTQYF	TGTGCCAGCAGTTACGCGGAGGTAGCCACAGATACGCAGTATTTT
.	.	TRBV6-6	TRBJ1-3	CASSYTQGIGNTIYF	TGTGCCAGCAGTTACACACAGGGAATTGGAAACACCATATATTTT
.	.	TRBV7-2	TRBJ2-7	CASRDQGFYEQYF	TGTGCCAGCAGAGATCAGGGGTTCTACGAGCAGTACTTC
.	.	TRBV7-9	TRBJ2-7	CASSFQDRAYEQYF	TGTGCCAGCAGCTTCCAGGACAGAGCCTACGAGCAGTACTTC
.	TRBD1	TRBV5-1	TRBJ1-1	CASSQYGQGAEAFF	TGCGCCAGCAGCCAATACGGACAGGGCGCTGAAGCTTTCTTT
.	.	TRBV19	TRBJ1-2	CASSPERSYGYTF	TGTGCCAGTTCCCCAGAGCGCTCCTATGGCTACACCTTC
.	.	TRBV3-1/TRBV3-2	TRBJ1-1	CASSQKGVNTEAFF	TGTGCCAGCAGCCAAAAGGGGGTAAACACTGAAGCTTTCTTT
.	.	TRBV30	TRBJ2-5	CAWSVKVQGAQYF	TGTGCCTGGAGTGTGAAGGTCCAAGGAGCCCAGTACTTC
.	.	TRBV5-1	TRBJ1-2	CASSRSDTAYGYTF	TGCGCCAGCAGCCGGTCAGACACAGCCTATGGCTACACCTTC
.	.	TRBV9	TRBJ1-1	CASSVDLMNTEAFF	TGTGCCAGCAGCGTAGACTTGATGAACACTGAAGCTTTCTTT
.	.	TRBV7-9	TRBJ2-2	CASATGETNTGELFF	TGTGCCAGCGCCACCGGGGAGACAAACACCGGGGAGCTGTTTTTT